This T cell receptor (beta chain) was obtained from a study of cytomegalovirus exposure and HLA in healthy donors. Whole-study findings and limits: A later analysis showed TCR association rates differing by HLA locus, peaking at DRB1 and lowest at HLA-C. Previous analysis showed most TCR beta V segments were productive about 90% or about 30% of the time. Immune exposure information comprised only CMV serostatus.

Amplification used 60 Vbeta primers and 13 Jbeta primers. Assay used: immunoSEQ multiplex PCR; TCRdb lists only in-frame clones, some missing. The data show some 150,000 clones, under 80% seen once. Germline V gives CDR1 SGHVS, CDR2 FQNEAQ. V was clipped by 5 bases and J by 5 bases; unmatched bases: 7. The length of the CDR3 is 14 residues. As to this clone: As yet, its antigen is unknown.

Sequencing was performed on PBMCs. This receptor was taken from a man aged 40-50 years in good health and CMV-seronegative. The J gene is TRBJ2-3, the V gene TRBV7-8; TRBD1 matches 7 bases. CDR3 region: CASSPRQGRDTQYF. CDR3 DNA sequence: TGTGCCAGCAGCCCCCGACAGGGTAGAGATACGCAGTATTTT. The entire variable domain, with the rest obtained from reference TRBV7-8 and TRBJ2-3, is as follows: GAGVSQSPRYKVAKRGQDVALRCDPISGHVSLFWYQQALGQGPEFLTYFQNEAQLDKSGLPSDRFFAERPEGSVSTLKIQRTQQEDSAVYLCASSPRQGRDTQYFGPGTRLTVL.